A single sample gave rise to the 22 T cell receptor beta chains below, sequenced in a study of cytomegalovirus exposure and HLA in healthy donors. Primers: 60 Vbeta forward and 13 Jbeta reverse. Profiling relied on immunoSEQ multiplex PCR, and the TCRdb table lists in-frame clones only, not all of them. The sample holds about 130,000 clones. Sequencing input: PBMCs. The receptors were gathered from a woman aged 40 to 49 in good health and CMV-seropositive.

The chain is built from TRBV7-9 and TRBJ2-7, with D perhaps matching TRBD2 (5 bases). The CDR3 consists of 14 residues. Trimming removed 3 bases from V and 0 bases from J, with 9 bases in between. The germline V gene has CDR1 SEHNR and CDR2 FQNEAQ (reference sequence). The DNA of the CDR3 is TGTGCCAGCAGCTTGGGTCTAGCCTCCTACGAGCAGTACTTC. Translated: CASSLGLASYEQYF.

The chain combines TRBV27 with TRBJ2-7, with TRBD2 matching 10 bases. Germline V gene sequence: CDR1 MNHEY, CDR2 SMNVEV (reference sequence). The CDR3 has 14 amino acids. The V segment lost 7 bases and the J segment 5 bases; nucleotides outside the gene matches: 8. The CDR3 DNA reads TGTGCCAGCAAGAGCGGGAGGGCTTCCCACGAGCAGTACTTC. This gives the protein CASKSGRASHEQYF.

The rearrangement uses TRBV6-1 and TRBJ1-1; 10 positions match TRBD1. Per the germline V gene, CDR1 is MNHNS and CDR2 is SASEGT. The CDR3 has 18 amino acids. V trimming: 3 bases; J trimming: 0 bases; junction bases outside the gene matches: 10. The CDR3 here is CASSDKEGQGFMNTEAFF. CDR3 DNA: TGTGCCAGCAGTGACAAGGAGGGACAGGGGTTCATGAACACTGAAGCTTTCTTT.

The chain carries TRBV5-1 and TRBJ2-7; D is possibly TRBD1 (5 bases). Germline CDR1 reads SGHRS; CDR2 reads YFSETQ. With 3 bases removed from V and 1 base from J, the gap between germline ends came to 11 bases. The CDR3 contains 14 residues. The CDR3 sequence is CASSSDSPSYEQYF. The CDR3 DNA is TGCGCCAGCAGCTCCGACAGCCCATCCTACGAGCAGTACTTC. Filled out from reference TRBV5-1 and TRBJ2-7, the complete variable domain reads KAGVTQTPRYLIKTRGQQVTLSCSPISGHRSVSWYQQTPGQGLQFLFEYFSETQRNKGNFPGRFSGRQFSNSRSEMNVSTLELGDSALYLCASSSDSPSYEQYFGPGTRLTVT.

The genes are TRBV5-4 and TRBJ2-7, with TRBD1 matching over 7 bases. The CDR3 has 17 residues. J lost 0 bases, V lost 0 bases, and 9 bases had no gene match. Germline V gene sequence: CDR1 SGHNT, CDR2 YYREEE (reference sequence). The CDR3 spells CASSLEGRGTASYEQYF. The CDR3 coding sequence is TGTGCCAGCAGCTTGGAGGGTAGAGGGACAGCCTCCTACGAGCAGTACTTC. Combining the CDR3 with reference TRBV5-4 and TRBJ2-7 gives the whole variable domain ETGVTQSPTHLIKTRGQQVTLRCSSQSGHNTVSWYQQALGQGPQFIFQYYREEENGRGNFPPRFSGLQFPNYSSELNVNALELDDSALYLCASSLEGRGTASYEQYFGPGTRLTVT.

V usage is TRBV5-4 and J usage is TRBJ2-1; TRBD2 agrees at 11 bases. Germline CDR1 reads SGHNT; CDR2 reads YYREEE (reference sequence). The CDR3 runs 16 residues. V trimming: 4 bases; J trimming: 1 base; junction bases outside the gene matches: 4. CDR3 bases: TGTGCCAGCAGCCCGGGACTAGCGGAATCCTACAATGAGCAGTTCTTC. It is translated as CASSPGLAESYNEQFF. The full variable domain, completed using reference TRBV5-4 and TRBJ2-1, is ETGVTQSPTHLIKTRGQQVTLRCSSQSGHNTVSWYQQALGQGPQFIFQYYREEENGRGNFPPRFSGLQFPNYSSELNVNALELDDSALYLCASSPGLAESYNEQFFGPGTRLTVL.

CDR3 nucleotides: TGTGCCAGTAGTCTCTCCCGGGGAGCGGGAGAGACCCAGTACTTC. It codes for CASSLSRGAGETQYF. V gene TRBV19 combines with J gene TRBJ2-5; D perhaps matches TRBD2 (6 bases). Germline CDR1 is LNHDA and CDR2 is SQIVND (reference sequence). This CDR3 has 15 amino acids. The germline V and J ends were trimmed by 5 bases and 4 bases, with 17 bases remaining between them.

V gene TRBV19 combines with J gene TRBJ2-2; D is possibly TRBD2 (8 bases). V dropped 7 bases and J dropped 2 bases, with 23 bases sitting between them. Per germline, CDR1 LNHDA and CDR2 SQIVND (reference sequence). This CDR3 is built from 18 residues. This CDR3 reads CASTPTGAGGGNTGELFF. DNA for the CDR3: TGTGCCAGTACCCCAACAGGGGCGGGAGGCGGAAACACCGGGGAGCTGTTTTTT.

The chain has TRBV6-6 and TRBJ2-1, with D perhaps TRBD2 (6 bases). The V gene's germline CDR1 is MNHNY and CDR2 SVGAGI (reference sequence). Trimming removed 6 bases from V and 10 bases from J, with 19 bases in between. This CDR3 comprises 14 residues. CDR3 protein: CASRTWPGLLEQFF. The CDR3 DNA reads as TGTGCCAGCAGAACCTGGCCCGGACTATTGGAGCAGTTCTTC.

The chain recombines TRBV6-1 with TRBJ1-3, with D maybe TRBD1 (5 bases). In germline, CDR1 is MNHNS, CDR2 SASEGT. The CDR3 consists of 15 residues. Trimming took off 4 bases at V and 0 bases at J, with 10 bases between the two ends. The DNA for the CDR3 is TGTGCCAGCAGTGTTACAGGCGACTCTGGAAACACCATATATTTT. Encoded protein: CASSVTGDSGNTIYF.

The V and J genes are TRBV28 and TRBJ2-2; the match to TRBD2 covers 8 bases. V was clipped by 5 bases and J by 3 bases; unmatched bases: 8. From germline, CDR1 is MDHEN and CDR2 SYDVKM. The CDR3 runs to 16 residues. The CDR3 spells CASSPPSGSYTGELFF. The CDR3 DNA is TGTGCCAGCAGTCCCCCCAGCGGGAGCTACACCGGGGAGCTGTTTTTT.

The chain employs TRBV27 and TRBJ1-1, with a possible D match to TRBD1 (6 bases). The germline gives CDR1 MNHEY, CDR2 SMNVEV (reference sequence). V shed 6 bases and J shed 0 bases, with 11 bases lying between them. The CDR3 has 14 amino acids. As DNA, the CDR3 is TGTGCCAGCAGGTGGACAGTTCTGAACACTGAAGCTTTCTTT. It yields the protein CASRWTVLNTEAFF.

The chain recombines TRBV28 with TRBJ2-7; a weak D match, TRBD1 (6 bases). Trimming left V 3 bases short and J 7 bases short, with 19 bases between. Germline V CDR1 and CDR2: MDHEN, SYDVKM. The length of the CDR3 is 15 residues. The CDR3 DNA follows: TGTGCCAGCAGTTTCGCCCGCGACAGGCTAAAAGAGCAGTACTTC. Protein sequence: CASSFARDRLKEQYF.

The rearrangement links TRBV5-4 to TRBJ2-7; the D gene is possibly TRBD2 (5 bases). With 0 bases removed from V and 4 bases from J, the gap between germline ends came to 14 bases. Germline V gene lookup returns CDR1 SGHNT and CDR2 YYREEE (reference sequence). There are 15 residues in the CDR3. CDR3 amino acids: CASSLGSGIEYEQYF. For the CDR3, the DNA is TGTGCCAGCAGCTTGGGGAGCGGAATAGAGTACGAGCAGTACTTC.

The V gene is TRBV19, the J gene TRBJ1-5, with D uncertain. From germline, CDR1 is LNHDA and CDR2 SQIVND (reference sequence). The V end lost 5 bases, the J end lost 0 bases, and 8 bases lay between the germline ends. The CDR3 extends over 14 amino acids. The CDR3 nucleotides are TGTGCCAGTAGTTCGGGTAATAGCAATCAGCCCCAGCATTTT. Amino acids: CASSSGNSNQPQHF.

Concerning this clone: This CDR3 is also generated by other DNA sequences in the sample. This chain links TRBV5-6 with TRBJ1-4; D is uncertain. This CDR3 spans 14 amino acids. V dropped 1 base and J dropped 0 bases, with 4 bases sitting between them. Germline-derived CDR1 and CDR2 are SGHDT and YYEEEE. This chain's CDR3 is CASSLIATNEKLFF. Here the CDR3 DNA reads TGTGCCAGCAGCTTGATCGCAACTAATGAAAAACTGTTTTTT.

The DNA of the CDR3 is TGTGCCAGCAGCCCCTCGCCTGTGGGCAGTTTGACAGATGGCTACACCTTC. Its translation is CASSPSPVGSLTDGYTF. This chain joins TRBV7-3 and TRBJ1-2, with D possibly being TRBD1 (5 bases). V dropped 5 bases and J dropped 6 bases, with 25 bases sitting between them. The CDR3 consists of 17 residues. The V gene's germline CDR1 is SGHTA and CDR2 FQGTGA.

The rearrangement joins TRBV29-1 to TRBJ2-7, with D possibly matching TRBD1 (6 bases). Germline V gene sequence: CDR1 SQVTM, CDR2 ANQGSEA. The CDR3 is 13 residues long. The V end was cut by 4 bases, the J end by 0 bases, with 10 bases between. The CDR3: CSVVGQRSYEQYF. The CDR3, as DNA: TGCAGCGTTGTCGGACAGCGCTCCTACGAGCAGTACTTC.

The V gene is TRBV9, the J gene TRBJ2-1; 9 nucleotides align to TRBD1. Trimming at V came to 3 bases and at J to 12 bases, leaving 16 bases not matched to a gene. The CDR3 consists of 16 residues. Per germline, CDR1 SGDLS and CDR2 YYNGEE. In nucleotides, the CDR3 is TGTGCCAGCAGCGACCGACCGGGACAGGGAAGTATGCGGCAGTTCTTC. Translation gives CASSDRPGQGSMRQFF.

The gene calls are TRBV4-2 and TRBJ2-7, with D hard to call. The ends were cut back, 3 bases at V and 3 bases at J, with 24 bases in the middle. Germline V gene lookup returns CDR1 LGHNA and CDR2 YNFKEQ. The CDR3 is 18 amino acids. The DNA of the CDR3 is TGTGCCAGCAGCCATCCGCCAAAGCCGACATCCATAAACTACGAGCAGTACTTC. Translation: CASSHPPKPTSINYEQYF.

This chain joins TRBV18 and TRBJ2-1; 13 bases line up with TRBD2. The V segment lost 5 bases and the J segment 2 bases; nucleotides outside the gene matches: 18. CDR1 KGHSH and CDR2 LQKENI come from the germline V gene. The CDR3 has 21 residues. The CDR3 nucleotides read TGTGCCAGCTCAACGACCCCAACGGGACTAGCGGGAACGTCCACCTACAATGAGCAGTTCTTC. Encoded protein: CASSTTPTGLAGTSTYNEQFF.

In nucleotides, the CDR3 is TGTGCCATCAGTGGATCAGGGGGCAGGCCTGAAGCTTTCTTT. Its translation is CAISGSGGRPEAFF. The chain combines TRBV10-3 with TRBJ1-1; 8 positions match TRBD1. Trimming took 4 bases from V and 6 from J; bases not matched to a gene: 7. The CDR3 length is 14 residues. CDR1 and CDR2 (germline): ENHRY, SYGVKD.